This T cell receptor (beta chain) was sequenced in a study of T-cell reconstitution after alpha-beta-depleted transplantation in children. This CDR3 spans 12 amino acids. Germline CDR1 reads MDHEN; CDR2 reads SYDVKM. Trimming left V 2 bases short and J 4 bases short, with 3 bases between. For TCRbeta, the library was prepared with unique molecular identifiers. TCRdb passed the PCR reads through MiXCR, listing each CDR3 protein once. Seen here are about 420,000 distinct CDR3 sequences, about 11% observed once, and the top ten hold nearly 5.5%. This clonotype was recorded many times. This chain connects TRBV28 to TRBJ2-1, with unresolved D. The TCR originated in a human donor who donated a stem cell graft to a child with acute myeloid leukemia. Sequencing used PBMCs from the stem cell graft donor, obtained from the stem cell graft. CDR3: CASSLRYNEQFF. The CDR3 DNA reads TGTGCCAGCAGTTTACGTTACAATGAGCAGTTCTTC.